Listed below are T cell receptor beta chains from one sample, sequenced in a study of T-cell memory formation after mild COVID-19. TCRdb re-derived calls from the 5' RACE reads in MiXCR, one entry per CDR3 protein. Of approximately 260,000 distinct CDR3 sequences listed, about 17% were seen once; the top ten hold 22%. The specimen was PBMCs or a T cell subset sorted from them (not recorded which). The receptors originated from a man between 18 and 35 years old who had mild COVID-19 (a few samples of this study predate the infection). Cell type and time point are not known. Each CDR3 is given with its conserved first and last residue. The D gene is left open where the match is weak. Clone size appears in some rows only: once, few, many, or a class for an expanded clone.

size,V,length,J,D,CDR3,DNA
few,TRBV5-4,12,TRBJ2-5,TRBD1,CAMGQGIETQYF,TGTGCCATGGGACAGGGTATCGAGACCCAGTACTTC
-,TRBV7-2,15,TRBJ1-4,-,CASSLGGGQGEKLFF,TGTGCCAGCAGCTTAGGTGGGGGCCAGGGTGAAAAACTGTTTTTT
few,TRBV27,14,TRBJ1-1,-,CASSSGFNRAEAFF,TGTGCCAGCAGTTCCGGATTCAACCGGGCTGAAGCTTTCTTT
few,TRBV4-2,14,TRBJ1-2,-,CASSRAGDRGGYTF,TGTGCCAGCAGCCGGGCAGGGGACCGAGGTGGCTACACCTTC
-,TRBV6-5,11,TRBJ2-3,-,CASSNSNTQYF,TGTGCCAGCAGCAACAGCAATACGCAGTATTTT
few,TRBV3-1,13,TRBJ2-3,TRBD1,CASSQEDRDTQYF,TGTGCCAGCAGCCAAGAGGACAGGGATACGCAGTATTTT
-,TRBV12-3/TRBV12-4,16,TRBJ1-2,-,CASSSAVIEKRGGYTF,TGTGCCAGCAGCTCCGCGGTCATCGAAAAGAGAGGTGGCTACACCTTC
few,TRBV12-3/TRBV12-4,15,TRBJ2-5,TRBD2,CASSPQRGVPKTQYF,TGTGCCAGCAGTCCGCAGCGGGGGGTTCCAAAGACCCAGTACTTC
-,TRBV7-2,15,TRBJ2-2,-,CASSLVAGPTSGLFF,TGTGCCAGCAGCTTAGTGGCCGGACCCACTTCAGGGCTGTTTTTT
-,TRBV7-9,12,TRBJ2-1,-,CASSLDINEQFF,TGTGCCAGCAGCTTAGATATCAATGAGCAGTTCTTC
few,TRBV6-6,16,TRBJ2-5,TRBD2,CASSFLAGGPSETQYF,TGTGCCAGCAGTTTCCTAGCGGGGGGGCCTTCGGAGACCCAGTACTTC
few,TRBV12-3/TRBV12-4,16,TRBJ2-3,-,CASSFSLEDGSDTQYF,TGTGCCAGCAGTTTTTCCCTGGAGGACGGGTCAGATACGCAGTATTTT
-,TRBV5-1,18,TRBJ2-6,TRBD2,CASSWTQRGISGANVLTF,TGCGCCAGCAGCTGGACCCAGCGGGGAATCTCTGGGGCCAACGTCCTGACTTTC
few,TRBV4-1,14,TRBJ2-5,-,CASSPGGGKETQYF,TGCGCCAGCAGCCCAGGGGGAGGGAAAGAGACCCAGTACTTC
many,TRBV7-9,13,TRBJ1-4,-,CASSLWQNEKLFF,TGTGCCAGCAGCTTATGGCAAAATGAAAAACTGTTTTTT
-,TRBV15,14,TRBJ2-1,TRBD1,CATSPTGLAHEQFF,TGTGCCACCAGCCCGACAGGGCTGGCCCATGAGCAGTTCTTC
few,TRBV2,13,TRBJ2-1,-,CASSPGVGSEQFF,TGTGCCAGCAGTCCAGGCGTCGGGAGTGAGCAGTTCTTC
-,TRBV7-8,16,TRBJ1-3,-,CASSLIAGLGGNTIYF,TGTGCCAGCAGCTTAATTGCAGGCCTGGGGGGAAACACCATATATTTT
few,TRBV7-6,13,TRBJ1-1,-,CAASALPNTEAFF,TGTGCCGCCTCAGCTTTACCAAACACTGAAGCTTTCTTT
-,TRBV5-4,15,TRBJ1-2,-,CASSPPQGRGYGYTF,TGTGCCAGCAGCCCTCCTCAGGGGAGGGGGTATGGCTACACCTTC
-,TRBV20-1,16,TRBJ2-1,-,CSARAGQEALRNEQFF,TGCAGTGCTAGGGCGGGGCAGGAAGCATTAAGGAATGAGCAGTTCTTC
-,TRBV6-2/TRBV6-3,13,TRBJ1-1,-,CASSDPGETEAFF,TGTGCCAGCAGTGACCCAGGGGAGACTGAAGCTTTCTTT
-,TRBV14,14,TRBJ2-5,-,CASSQHLGQETQYF,TGTGCCAGCAGCCAACATTTGGGACAAGAGACCCAGTACTTC
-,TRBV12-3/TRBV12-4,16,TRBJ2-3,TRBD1,CASSLGDRGGTDTQYF,TGTGCCAGCAGTTTAGGGGACAGGGGAGGAACAGATACGCAGTATTTT
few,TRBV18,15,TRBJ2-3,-,CASSRPGQATDTQYF,TGTGCCAGCTCACGGCCGGGGCAGGCCACAGATACGCAGTATTTT